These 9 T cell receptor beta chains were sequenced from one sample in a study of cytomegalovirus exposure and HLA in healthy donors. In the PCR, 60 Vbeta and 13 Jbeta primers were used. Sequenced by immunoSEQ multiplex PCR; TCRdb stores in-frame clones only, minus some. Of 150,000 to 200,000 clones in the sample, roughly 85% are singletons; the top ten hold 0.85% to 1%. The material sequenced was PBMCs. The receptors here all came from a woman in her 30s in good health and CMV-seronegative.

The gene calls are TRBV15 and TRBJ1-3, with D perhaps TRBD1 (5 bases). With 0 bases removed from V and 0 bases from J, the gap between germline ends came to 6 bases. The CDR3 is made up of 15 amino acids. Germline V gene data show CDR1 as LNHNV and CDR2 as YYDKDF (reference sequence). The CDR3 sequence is CATSREDISGNTIYF. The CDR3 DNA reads TGTGCCACCAGCAGAGAGGACATCTCTGGAAACACCATATATTTT.

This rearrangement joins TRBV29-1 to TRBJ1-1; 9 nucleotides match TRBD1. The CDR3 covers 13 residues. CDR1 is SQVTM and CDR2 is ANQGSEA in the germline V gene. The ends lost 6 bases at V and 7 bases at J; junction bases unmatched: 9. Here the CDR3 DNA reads TGCAGCGTGGAGGGACAGGGTAGAGGTGAAGCTTTCTTT. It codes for CSVEGQGRGEAFF.

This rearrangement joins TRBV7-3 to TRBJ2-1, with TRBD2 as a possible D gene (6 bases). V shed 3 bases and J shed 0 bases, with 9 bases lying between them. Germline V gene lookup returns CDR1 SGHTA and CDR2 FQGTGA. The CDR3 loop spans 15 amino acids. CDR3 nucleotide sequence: TGTGCCAGCAGCTTGGGCGGGACCTCCTACAATGAGCAGTTCTTC. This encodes CASSLGGTSYNEQFF.

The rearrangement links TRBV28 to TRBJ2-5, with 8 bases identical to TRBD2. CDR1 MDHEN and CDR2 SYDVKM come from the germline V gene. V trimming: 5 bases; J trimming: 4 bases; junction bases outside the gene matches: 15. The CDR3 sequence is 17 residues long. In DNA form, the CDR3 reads TGTGCCAGCAGTGGACTCCTAGGGGCGGGAGGAGGAGAGACCCAGTACTTC. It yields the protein CASSGLLGAGGGETQYF.

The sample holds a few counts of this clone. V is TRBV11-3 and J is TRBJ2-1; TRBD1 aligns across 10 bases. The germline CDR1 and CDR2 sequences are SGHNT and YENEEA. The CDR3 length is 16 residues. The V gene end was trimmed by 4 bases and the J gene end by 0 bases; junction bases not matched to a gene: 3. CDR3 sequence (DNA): TGTGCCAGCAGCTCGAGGGACAGGGGCTCCTACAATGAGCAGTTCTTC. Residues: CASSSRDRGSYNEQFF.

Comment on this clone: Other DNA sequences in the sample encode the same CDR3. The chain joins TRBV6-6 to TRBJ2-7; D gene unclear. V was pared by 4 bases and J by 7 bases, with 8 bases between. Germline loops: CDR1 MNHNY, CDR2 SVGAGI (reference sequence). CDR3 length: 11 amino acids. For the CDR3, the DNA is TGTGCCAGCAGTTCAATCTATGAGCAGTACTTC. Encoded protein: CASSSIYEQYF.

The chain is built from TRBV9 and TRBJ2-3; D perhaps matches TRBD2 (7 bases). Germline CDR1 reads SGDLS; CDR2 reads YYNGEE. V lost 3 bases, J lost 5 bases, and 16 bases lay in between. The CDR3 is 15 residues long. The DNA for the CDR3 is TGTGCCAGCAGCGGGGCGGGGGCGGCTTTAGATACGCAGTATTTT. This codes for CASSGAGAALDTQYF.

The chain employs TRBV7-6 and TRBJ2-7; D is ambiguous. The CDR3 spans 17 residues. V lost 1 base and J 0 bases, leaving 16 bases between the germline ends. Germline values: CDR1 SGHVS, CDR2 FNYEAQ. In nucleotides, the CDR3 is TGTGCCAGCAGCTTAGTTCCGTCGGCGGCCAGCTCCTACGAGCAGTACTTC. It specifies CASSLVPSAASSYEQYF.

CDR3 sequence (DNA): TGTGCCAGTAGCAAAGGGGGATACGGGAGCAATCAGCCCCAGCATTTT. This gives the protein CASSKGGYGSNQPQHF. This sequence joins TRBV19 and TRBJ1-5; D might be TRBD1 (6 bases). The CDR3 covers 16 residues. V was clipped by 6 bases and J by 1 base, with 16 bases between them. Looked up from germline, CDR1 is LNHDA and CDR2 is SQIVND (reference sequence).